These T cell receptor beta chains were read from a single sample in a study of identical twins. One entry per CDR3 protein, called by TCRdb with MiXCR from the 5' RACE reads. The sample yields around 1.7 million distinct CDR3 sequences, less than 35% seen once. The sequenced sample consisted of cord blood. These receptors were obtained from a newborn girl in good health. Both conserved end residues are part of each CDR3. Size values are once, few and many counts, or a class for expanded clones, and some rows have none.

size | J | V | CDR3
many | TRBJ1-2 | TRBV11-1 | CASSLPLRDSQDGYTF
few | TRBJ2-3 | TRBV4-1 | CASSRFQGGTDTQYF
. | TRBJ1-1 | TRBV29-1 | CSVARLQGGPNTEAFF
once | TRBJ2-1 | TRBV7-2 | CASSFVRGNGQFF
. | TRBJ1-5 | TRBV7-2 | CASGLVPGAQSQPQHF
many | TRBJ2-1 | TRBV4-1 | CASSPTSGGAHEQFF
. | TRBJ2-3 | TRBV6-5 | CASSYASGDTDTQYF
. | TRBJ2-7 | TRBV7-8 | CASSLRRLAAYEQYF
. | TRBJ1-5 | TRBV12-3/TRBV12-4 | CASSFRQGGGVLDQPQHF
. | TRBJ2-1 | TRBV20-1 | CSARVASGWSSYNEQFF
few | TRBJ2-5 | TRBV2 | CASSSSRGSGRNNEQYF
. | TRBJ2-5 | TRBV7-9 | CASSLARRLAFTQYF
. | TRBJ2-7 | TRBV10-3 | CAISDRLRQGVPSSYEQYF
. | TRBJ2-7 | TRBV20-1 | CSASPWTSGGYEQYF
. | TRBJ2-1 | TRBV15 | CATAKLAGGRNEQFF
. | TRBJ1-1 | TRBV10-3 | CAISESTGRLNTEAFF
. | TRBJ2-1 | TRBV12-3/TRBV12-4 | CASSLTVAYSYNEQFF
few | TRBJ1-2 | TRBV3-1 | CASSQGAYGGYTF
few | TRBJ1-2 | TRBV10-3 | CAISESGEGYTF
many | TRBJ2-7 | TRBV29-1 | CSVGSGTSYEQYF
few | TRBJ2-1 | TRBV6-2/TRBV6-3 | CASSPDSPWPYEQFF
. | TRBJ1-2 | TRBV27 | CASSLSGSAGVNGYTF
. | TRBJ2-5 | TRBV4-1 | CASSQDPQAQETQYF
few | TRBJ1-2 | TRBV4-1 | CASSPAGGGVYGYTF
. | TRBJ2-7 | TRBV20-1 | CSASGGLAGHEQYF
many | TRBJ2-5 | TRBV29-1 | CSVELPGETQYF
few | TRBJ2-4 | TRBV5-1 | CASSQTSGRGYIQYF
. | TRBJ2-2 | TRBV20-1 | CSAQTTLNTGELFF
few | TRBJ2-7 | TRBV3-1 | CASSPLFRQVSSYEQYF
. | TRBJ2-1 | TRBV4-2 | CASSQGLLGSSYNEQFF
many | TRBJ1-1 | TRBV5-1 | CASSLEGAEAFF
. | TRBJ2-3 | TRBV29-1 | CSVQTTSGSADTQYF
. | TRBJ2-1 | TRBV19 | CASSPAGLGRNSYEQFF
few | TRBJ2-1 | TRBV5-6 | CASSLDLLAGAGNEQFF
few | TRBJ1-2 | TRBV7-9 | CASSLDGGLPYGYTF
. | TRBJ2-7 | TRBV6-2/TRBV6-3 | CASSRDFGDYEQYF
. | TRBJ2-2 | TRBV5-1 | CASRLAAAATGELFF